The 32 T cell receptor beta chains in this list originate from one sample, sequenced in a study of blood T cell repertoires in COVID-19. Method: immunoSEQ multiplex PCR; TCRdb's copy keeps in-frame clones and lacks some. The sample shows tens of thousands of clones, 80% to 90% of them seen only once. Material: PBMCs or T cells enriched from blood (not recorded which). All receptors come from a woman in her 40s with acute COVID-19.

A single count supports this clone. The chain has TRBV10-1 and TRBJ2-3; 8 nucleotides match TRBD2. The V and J ends lost 10 bases and 2 bases, in that order; junction bases with no gene match: 11. Germline V gene sequence: CDR1 WNHNN, CDR2 SYGVQD (reference sequence). The CDR3 spans 15 residues. CDR3 sequence reads: CATGPGLGLTDTQYF. The DNA of the CDR3 is TGCGCCACCGGGCCGGGACTAGGCCTCACAGATACGCAGTATTTT.

The chain has TRBV6-2 or TRBV6-3 and TRBJ2-1, with 12 bases aligning to TRBD2. In germline, CDR1 is MNHEY, CDR2 SVGEGT. The CDR3 runs to 20 residues. J was trimmed by 0 bases and V by 4 bases; bases with no gene match: 13. DNA of the CDR3: TGTGCCAGCAGTTTCCCTACTAGCGGGGGGTCCCTACGCTCCTACAATGAGCAGTTCTTC. This sequence encodes CASSFPTSGGSLRSYNEQFF.

The V gene is TRBV2, the J gene TRBJ2-4, with TRBD2 matching over 8 bases. Germline V gene lookup returns CDR1 SNHLY and CDR2 FYNNEI. The length of the CDR3 is 15 residues. V lost 3 bases and J lost 6; bases outside the gene matches: 7. CDR3 in amino acids: CASSDGGVMGNIQYF. CDR3 nucleotides: TGTGCCAGCAGTGACGGGGGGGTCATGGGAAACATTCAGTACTTC.

This chain joins TRBV28 and TRBJ1-1; TRBD1 might be the D (5 bases). This CDR3 region has 14 residues. Germline loops: CDR1 MDHEN, CDR2 SYDVKM. Deletions cut 6 bases from V and 2 bases from J, with 13 bases between. The DNA for the CDR3 is TGTGCCAGCAGGGACCTGACAGAAAACACTGAAGCTTTCTTT. Translating it yields CASRDLTENTEAFF.

The chain recombines TRBV2 with TRBJ1-5; D gene uncertain. The CDR3 is made up of 15 amino acids. Germline V gene data show CDR1 as SNHLY and CDR2 as FYNNEI. V was pared by 5 bases and J by 9 bases, with 20 bases between. The CDR3 DNA reads as TGTGCCAGCAGTCTTTACGACGGTCACCCGGGGCCCCAGCATTTT. This codes for CASSLYDGHPGPQHF.

The V gene is TRBV19, the J gene TRBJ2-7, with D hard to call. V was pared by 6 bases and J by 0 bases, with 9 bases between. The germline V gene has CDR1 LNHDA and CDR2 SQIVND (reference sequence). This CDR3 has 13 amino acids. For the CDR3, the DNA is TGTGCCAGTAGCCCCACGAGCTCCTACGAGCAGTACTTC. This codes for CASSPTSSYEQYF.

The chain couples TRBV24-1 to TRBJ2-2; 7 nucleotides agree with TRBD1. Germline V gene sequence: CDR1 KGHDR, CDR2 SFDVKD. The CDR3 extends over 14 amino acids. V dropped 11 bases and J dropped 1; count of bases not matched to a gene: 6. The CDR3, as DNA: TGTGCCAGCCGACAGGGCGGGAACACCGGGGAGCTGTTTTTT. Protein sequence: CASRQGGNTGELFF.

The gene calls are TRBV24-1 and TRBJ2-3; the match to TRBD2 covers 10 bases. Trimming took 4 bases from V and 5 from J; bases not matched to a gene: 5. The CDR3 runs to 15 residues. Germline V CDR1 and CDR2: KGHDR, SFDVKD. The CDR3 protein is CATSDSGGAVDTQYF. The DNA of the CDR3 is TGTGCCACCAGTGACAGCGGGGGGGCAGTAGATACGCAGTATTTT.

The V gene is TRBV18, the J gene TRBJ2-3; 8 positions agree with TRBD2. V was pared by 1 base and J by 1 base, with 7 bases of the junction left unmatched. Germline V lookup: CDR1 KGHSH, CDR2 LQKENI. The CDR3 totals 17 residues. CDR3 loop: CASSPLSRGGRTDTQYF. The CDR3 DNA reads TGTGCCAGCTCACCACTCTCTCGGGGGGGTCGCACAGATACGCAGTATTTT.

The gene calls are TRBV28 and TRBJ2-7; perhaps TRBD1 as D (8 bases). CDR1 is MDHEN, CDR2 SYDVKM, per germline. Trimming pared 5 bases from V and 5 bases from J, leaving 19 bases between. The CDR3 is made up of 15 amino acids. The CDR3 is CASSPRTGRVDEQYF. CDR3 coding DNA: TGTGCCAGCAGTCCCCGGACAGGGAGGGTGGACGAGCAGTACTTC.

V and J are TRBV12-3 or TRBV12-4 and TRBJ2-5; 7 bases are a match to TRBD1. After removal of 6 bases from V and 4 bases from J, the junction contained 2 bases not matched to a gene. This CDR3 has 12 residues. The CDR3 is CASSQGVETQYF. The DNA of the CDR3 is TGTGCCAGCAGCCAGGGGGTAGAGACCCAGTACTTC.

The CDR3 coding sequence is TGTGCCAGCAGCCCCCGGAGGGTTGTTGAAAAACTGTTTTTT. It specifies CASSPRRVVEKLFF. V usage is TRBV27 and J usage is TRBJ1-4; the D is unclear. Germline CDR1 reads MNHEY; CDR2 reads SMNVEV (reference sequence). With 6 bases removed from V and 7 bases from J, the gap between germline ends came to 15 bases. This CDR3 spans 14 amino acids. Combining the CDR3 with reference TRBV27 and TRBJ1-4 gives the whole variable domain EAQVTQNPRYLITVTGKKLTVTCSQNMNHEYMSWYRQDPGLGLRQIYYSMNVEVTDKGDVPEGYKVSRKEKRNFPLILESPSPNQTSLYFCASSPRRVVEKLFFGSGTQLSVL.

V gene TRBV5-1 combines with J gene TRBJ2-5, with D possibly being TRBD2 (6 bases). The CDR3 is made up of 14 amino acids. The ends were cut back, 4 bases at V and 5 bases at J, with 15 bases in the middle. Per the germline V gene, CDR1 is SGHRS and CDR2 is YFSETQ. The CDR3 loop is CASSDPRRAETQYF. CDR3 coding DNA: TGCGCCAGCAGCGATCCGAGGAGGGCGGAGACCCAGTACTTC.

The chain combines TRBV3-1 (or the pseudogene TRBV3-2) with TRBJ1-4, with D maybe TRBD1 (6 bases). Trimming took 3 bases from V and 3 from J, leaving 14 bases between them. Germline V gene data show CDR1 as LGHDT and CDR2 as YNNKEL (reference sequence). This CDR3 spans 16 amino acids. For the CDR3, the DNA is TGTGCCAGCAGCCAGGGCCAGGGGCTATCTAATGAAAAACTGTTTTTT. Translating it yields CASSQGQGLSNEKLFF.

The chain recombines TRBV5-1 with TRBJ1-1; D is perhaps TRBD1 (5 bases). Trimming took off 3 bases at V and 2 bases at J, with 11 bases between the two ends. The CDR3 length is 14 residues. CDR1 and CDR2 (germline): SGHRS, YFSETQ. The CDR3: CASSSTEINTEAFF. The CDR3 coding sequence is TGCGCCAGCAGCTCGACAGAGATAAACACTGAAGCTTTCTTT.

This chain connects TRBV6-4 to TRBJ2-1, with 7 bases aligning to TRBD1. V was clipped by 3 bases and J by 0 bases; unmatched bases: 2. The CDR3 has 15 residues. Per germline, CDR1 MRHNA and CDR2 SNTAGT. The CDR3 bases are TGTGCCAGCAGTGAGAACAGGGGCTCCTACAATGAGCAGTTCTTC. Translating gives CASSENRGSYNEQFF.

V gene TRBV18 combines with J gene TRBJ2-5, with 7 bases fitting TRBD1. The J segment lost 1 base and the V segment lost 6 bases, leaving 11 bases of the junction unmatched. CDR1 and CDR2 from the germline V gene are KGHSH and LQKENI. The length of the CDR3 is 16 residues. CDR3 sequence (DNA): TGTGCCAGCTCTATCCTCGGGGCAGGGGGCCAAGAGACCCAGTACTTC. Amino acids: CASSILGAGGQETQYF.

This chain links TRBV5-1 with TRBJ2-1, with 15 nucleotides matching TRBD2. Trimming cost V 3 bases and J 5 bases; bases outside gene matches: 6. The CDR3 covers 17 residues. From germline, CDR1 is SGHRS and CDR2 YFSETQ. CDR3 DNA: TGCGCCAGCAGCTGGACTAGCGGGGGGGCGGTCGACAATGAGCAGTTCTTC. Translation: CASSWTSGGAVDNEQFF.

The chain couples TRBV9 to TRBJ2-5; TRBD1 matches 7 bases. The V gene end was trimmed by 4 bases and the J gene end by 1 base; junction bases not matched to a gene: 7. The CDR3 sequence is 15 residues long. The germline CDR1 and CDR2 sequences are SGDLS and YYNGEE. CDR3 loop: CASSFRTGSQETQYF. The CDR3 DNA is TGTGCCAGCAGCTTTCGGACAGGCAGCCAAGAGACCCAGTACTTC.

The chain carries TRBV5-6 and TRBJ2-1; 10 nucleotides line up with TRBD2. V gave up 5 bases and J gave up 6 bases; unmatched junction bases: 5. The CDR3 extends over 14 amino acids. Germline V gene sequence: CDR1 SGHDT, CDR2 YYEEEE. The CDR3 here is CASRGAGGTNEQFF. The CDR3 DNA is TGTGCCAGCAGAGGAGCGGGGGGGACCAATGAGCAGTTCTTC.

The gene calls are TRBV13 and TRBJ2-7; D may be TRBD2 (6 bases). The CDR3 extends over 15 amino acids. Trimming removed 5 bases at V and 3 bases at J, with 17 bases between. The germline V gene has CDR1 PRHDT and CDR2 FYEKMQ (reference sequence). The CDR3, as DNA: TGTGCCAGCAGCGTTAATCCGGGACTCTTCTACGAGCAGTACTTC. Protein sequence: CASSVNPGLFYEQYF.

V gene TRBV15 combines with J gene TRBJ2-7, with TRBD1 identical over 7 bases. Germline lookup yields CDR1 LNHNV and CDR2 YYDKDF (reference sequence). The ends lost 8 bases at V and 2 bases at J; junction bases unmatched: 3. The CDR3 length is 12 residues. This CDR3 reads CATSGTAYEQYF. The DNA of the CDR3 is TGTGCCACCTCTGGGACAGCCTACGAGCAGTACTTC.

The V call is TRBV27, the J call TRBJ1-2; possible D gene TRBD1, 5 bases. The germline CDR1 and CDR2 sequences are MNHEY and SMNVEV (reference sequence). Deletions cut 6 bases from V and 6 bases from J, with 14 bases between. The CDR3 extends over 13 amino acids. The CDR3 region has the DNA TGTGCCAGCAGGGACCCGGGGGAAAATGGCTACACCTTC. It codes for CASRDPGENGYTF.

V gene TRBV29-1 combines with J gene TRBJ2-1, with 11 positions matching TRBD2. This CDR3 is built from 14 residues. Germline CDR1 is SQVTM and CDR2 is ANQGSEA. The V and J ends lost 7 bases and 6 bases, in that order; junction bases with no gene match: 8. The CDR3 spells CSALAGGPINEQFF. CDR3 coding DNA: TGCAGCGCCTTAGCGGGAGGGCCCATCAATGAGCAGTTCTTC.

This sequence joins TRBV9 and TRBJ1-1, with unresolved D. V was pared by 2 bases and J by 8 bases, with 13 bases between. Germline V gene sequence: CDR1 SGDLS, CDR2 YYNGEE. This CDR3 region has 13 residues. The CDR3 region is CASSVAFGGEAFF. The CDR3 DNA sequence: TGTGCCAGCAGCGTGGCCTTTGGAGGAGAAGCTTTCTTT.

This chain uses TRBV5-1 with TRBJ2-1; D unclear. Trimming cost V 4 bases and J 8 bases, with 16 bases left between them. Looked up from germline, CDR1 is SGHRS and CDR2 is YFSETQ. The CDR3 consists of 14 residues. This chain's CDR3 is CASSPPLGFYEQFF. The CDR3 coding sequence is TGCGCCAGCAGCCCACCCCTAGGTTTCTATGAGCAGTTCTTC.

V and J are TRBV5-4 and TRBJ1-1; D perhaps matches TRBD1 (6 bases). This CDR3 spans 12 amino acids. CDR1 is SGHNT and CDR2 is YYREEE in the germline V gene (reference sequence). The germline V and J ends were trimmed by 5 bases and 5 bases, with 10 bases remaining between them. CDR3 loop: CASREDSTEAFF. In DNA, the CDR3 is TGTGCCAGCAGAGAGGACAGTACTGAAGCTTTCTTT.

This chain links TRBV5-8 with TRBJ2-1; TRBD2 matches at 7 bases. V was pared by 0 bases and J by 4 bases, with 10 bases of the junction left unmatched. Per the germline V gene, CDR1 is SGHTS and CDR2 is YDEGEE. The length of the CDR3 is 17 residues. Here the CDR3 reads CASSLEWGGGAYNEQFF. CDR3 DNA: TGTGCCAGCAGCTTGGAATGGGGCGGGGGAGCTTACAATGAGCAGTTCTTC. Variable domain in full (rest from reference TRBV5-8 and TRBJ2-1): EAGVTQSPTHLIKTRGQQATLRCSPISGHTSVYWYQQALGLGLQFLLWYDEGEERNRGNFPPRFSGRQFPNYSSELNVNALELEDSALYLCASSLEWGGGAYNEQFFGPGTRLTVL.

V is TRBV19 and J is TRBJ1-5, with D possibly being TRBD1 (5 bases). Germline CDR1 LNHDA, CDR2 SQIVND (reference sequence). V dropped 5 bases and J dropped 1 base, with 12 bases sitting between them. The CDR3 spans 15 residues. This CDR3 is CASSWGHRSNQPQHF. CDR3 bases: TGTGCCAGTAGTTGGGGCCACAGGAGCAATCAGCCCCAGCATTTT.

The gene calls are TRBV5-6 and TRBJ1-6; 9 bases are a match to TRBD1. There are 16 residues in the CDR3. Germline CDR1 is SGHDT and CDR2 is YYEEEE. V was clipped by 4 bases and J by 5 bases; unmatched bases: 7. CDR3 amino acids: CASSIRTGVNNSPLHF. CDR3 sequence (DNA): TGTGCCAGCAGCATTCGGACAGGGGTCAATAATTCACCCCTCCACTTT.

The chain recombines TRBV9 with TRBJ2-2; 7 bases fit TRBD1. This CDR3 is 18 amino acids long. The germline gives CDR1 SGDLS, CDR2 YYNGEE. V lost 0 bases, J lost 2 bases, and 10 bases stayed unmatched. In nucleotides, the CDR3 is TGTGCCAGCAGCGTAGCTAGGCTACAGGGGTTTAACACCGGGGAGCTGTTTTTT. Its protein is CASSVARLQGFNTGELFF.

This sequence joins TRBV10-3 and TRBJ2-7; D might be TRBD1 (5 bases). CDR1 is ENHRY and CDR2 is SYGVKD in the germline V gene. This CDR3 is built from 12 residues. Trimming removed 6 bases at V and 3 bases at J, with 9 bases between. The CDR3 DNA reads TGTGCCATCAGGACAGAACACTACGAGCAGTACTTC. Translating it yields CAIRTEHYEQYF.